Listed below are T cell receptor beta chains from one sample, sequenced in a study of CD8 T cells in Susac syndrome. TCRdb itself ran the immunoSEQ multiplex PCR reads through MiXCR, one entry per CDR3 protein. The sample has 150,000 to 200,000 distinct CDR3 sequences; more than 90% are singletons. The sample consisted of CD4+ T cells from PBMCs. The receptors here all came from a human donor with multiple sclerosis. CDR3s include the opening cysteine and the closing phenylalanine or tryptophan. A D gene is named only where the DNA matches it firmly. The size of a clone is reported for some rows only, either as once, few or many, or as a class for expanded clones.

cdr3_length	clone_size	v_call	j_call	d_call	cdr3_aa	cdr3_nt
11	.	TRBV30	TRBJ2-7	.	CAWSKYYEQYF	TGTGCCTGGAGCAAGTATTACGAGCAGTACTTC
10	.	TRBV7-9	TRBJ2-1	.	CASTPHEQFF	TGTGCCAGCACCCCACACGAGCAGTTCTTC
15	.	TRBV14	TRBJ2-2	.	CASSQGTTNTGELFF	TGTGCCAGCAGCCAAGGGACAACGAACACCGGGGAGCTGTTTTTT
16	once	TRBV3-1	TRBJ2-5	TRBD2	CASSHIAGGLQETQYF	TGTGCCAGCAGCCATATAGCGGGGGGCCTCCAGGAGACCCAGTACTTC
13	.	TRBV11-2	TRBJ2-7	.	CASSLKVSYEQYF	TGTGCCAGCAGCTTAAAGGTCTCCTACGAGCAGTACTTC
15	once	TRBV25-1	TRBJ2-5	.	CASSSLGWYQETQYF	TGTGCCAGCAGCAGCCTTGGATGGTACCAAGAGACCCAGTACTTC
14	.	TRBV29-1	TRBJ2-7	.	CSVRRDRSSYEQYF	TGCAGCGTTCGTCGGGACCGAAGCTCCTACGAGCAGTACTTC
13	few	TRBV12-3/TRBV12-4	TRBJ2-5	TRBD2	CASSLGREETQYF	TGTGCCAGCTCCCTAGGGAGGGAAGAGACCCAGTACTTC
12	.	TRBV12-3/TRBV12-4	TRBJ2-7	.	CASSLMGTEQYF	TGTGCCAGCAGTTTGATGGGAACCGAGCAGTACTTC
15	.	TRBV12-3/TRBV12-4	TRBJ2-7	.	CASSASGTASYEQYF	TGTGCCAGCAGTGCCTCCGGGACGGCATCCTACGAGCAGTACTTC
15	.	TRBV5-1	TRBJ2-1	TRBD2	CASSWEGDSYNEQFF	TGCGCCAGCTCCTGGGAGGGCGACTCCTACAATGAGCAGTTCTTC
16	.	TRBV5-1	TRBJ2-7	.	CASSLGFLWPRNEQYF	TGCGCCAGCAGCTTGGGTTTTCTGTGGCCAAGAAACGAGCAGTACTTC
16	.	TRBV5-1	TRBJ2-1	.	CASSLSPLSTVNEQFF	TGCGCCAGCAGCTTGTCCCCACTGAGTACAGTGAATGAGCAGTTCTTC
12	.	TRBV20-1	TRBJ1-5	.	CSAMGADQPQHF	TGCAGTGCTATGGGGGCGGATCAGCCCCAGCATTTT
14	.	TRBV5-1	TRBJ2-4	.	CASSWSQRENIQYF	TGCGCCAGCAGCTGGTCCCAAAGAGAGAACATTCAGTACTTC
15	.	TRBV20-1	TRBJ2-7	.	CSAPGSSPAGGEQYF	TGCAGTGCCCCCGGTAGCTCACCAGCGGGCGGCGAGCAGTACTTC
13	.	TRBV20-1	TRBJ2-3	.	CSARVGGTDTQYF	TGCAGTGCTAGGGTCGGGGGAACAGATACGCAGTATTTT
17	.	TRBV7-9	TRBJ2-1	.	CASSPGGTSAIYNEQFF	TGTGCCAGCAGTCCTGGGGGGACGTCCGCTATTTACAATGAGCAGTTCTTC
16	once	TRBV24-1	TRBJ2-2	TRBD1	CASSQGAPGRSGELFF	TGTGCCTCCAGCCAGGGGGCGCCCGGAAGGTCCGGGGAGCTGTTTTTT
13	.	TRBV29-1	TRBJ2-1	TRBD2	CSVKSGSQYEQFF	TGCAGCGTTAAAAGCGGGAGTCAGTATGAGCAGTTCTTC
15	.	TRBV5-1	TRBJ2-5	TRBD1	CASRRSSGGTETQYF	TGCGCCAGCAGAAGGTCGTCAGGGGGTACGGAGACCCAGTACTTC
14	.	TRBV29-1	TRBJ1-2	.	CSVTGRGLNYGYTF	TGCAGCGTTACTGGTAGAGGACTTAACTATGGCTACACCTTC
13	.	TRBV25-1	TRBJ1-2	.	CASSEAVYYGYTF	TGTGCCAGCAGTGAAGCAGTTTACTATGGCTACACCTTC
13	.	TRBV29-1	TRBJ1-3	.	CSVRARSGNTIYF	TGCAGCGTTAGGGCCCGCTCTGGAAACACCATATATTTT
11	.	TRBV5-1	TRBJ2-1	.	CASSLDNEQFF	TGTGCCAGCAGCTTAGACAATGAGCAGTTCTTC
13	.	TRBV9	TRBJ2-1	.	CASSVGSNNEQFF	TGTGCCAGCAGCGTAGGGTCAAACAATGAGCAGTTCTTC
15	once	TRBV3-1	TRBJ1-4	.	CASSQETREGEKLFF	TGTGCCAGCAGCCAAGAAACCAGGGAGGGAGAAAAACTGTTTTTT
14	.	TRBV20-1	TRBJ2-7	.	CSAPKEGYTYEQYF	TGCAGTGCTCCTAAGGAAGGGTACACCTACGAGCAGTACTTC
12	.	TRBV27	TRBJ2-7	.	CASRGLVYEQYF	TGTGCCAGCAGAGGACTGGTCTACGAGCAGTACTTC
16	.	TRBV20-1	TRBJ2-6	.	CSARDFGRTGANVLTF	TGCAGTGCTAGAGATTTCGGGCGGACTGGGGCCAACGTCCTGACTTTC
14	.	TRBV18	TRBJ2-1	.	CASSATLAVDEQFF	TGTGCCAGCTCAGCTACGCTGGCGGTCGATGAGCAGTTCTTC
14	.	TRBV29-1	TRBJ1-2	TRBD1	CSVGQGAHHYGYTF	TGCAGCGTGGGACAGGGGGCTCATCACTATGGCTACACCTTC
13	.	TRBV20-1	TRBJ1-5	.	CSARGEIDQPQHF	TGCAGTGCTCGGGGGGAAATTGATCAGCCCCAGCATTTT
15	.	TRBV14	TRBJ2-1	TRBD1	CASSYNRGHYNEQFF	TGTGCCAGCAGCTACAACAGGGGCCACTACAATGAGCAGTTCTTC
15	.	TRBV9	TRBJ2-5	.	CASSVGIDPRETQYF	TGTGCCAGCAGCGTTGGAATCGATCCTCGGGAGACCCAGTACTTC
11	.	TRBV30	TRBJ2-7	.	CALTGIDEQYF	TGTGCCTTGACGGGGATCGACGAGCAGTACTTC
16	.	TRBV5-4	TRBJ2-7	.	CASSWGPDRSGYEQYF	TGTGCCAGCAGCTGGGGGCCCGACAGGTCCGGCTACGAGCAGTACTTC
17	.	TRBV20-1	TRBJ2-7	TRBD1	CSAWDRGRGTVRYEQYF	TGCAGTGCCTGGGACAGGGGGCGAGGGACTGTTCGCTACGAGCAGTACTTC
17	.	TRBV25-1	TRBJ2-2	TRBD2	CASSGLAGGPGTGELFF	TGTGCCAGCAGTGGACTAGCGGGAGGGCCGGGCACCGGGGAGCTGTTTTTT
16	.	TRBV3-1	TRBJ2-2	TRBD2	CASSQLAGGSPGELFF	TGTGCCAGCAGCCAACTAGCGGGAGGATCCCCCGGGGAGCTGTTTTTT
13	.	TRBV7-2	TRBJ1-5	.	CASSLMIDQPQHF	TGTGCCAGCAGCTTAATGATAGATCAGCCCCAGCATTTT
14	.	TRBV15	TRBJ2-7	TRBD2	CATSSHSGGGEQYF	TGTGCCACCAGCTCCCACTCCGGGGGGGGCGAGCAGTACTTC